A single sample is the source of the 2 T cell receptor beta chains below, sequenced in a study of cytomegalovirus exposure and HLA in healthy donors (dated by TCRdb to the late 2010s). The library was prepared using the immunoSEQ multiplex PCR assay. For the multiplex PCR, a mixture combining 60 forward primers for TCR Vbeta segments and 13 reverse primers for TCR Jbeta segments was used. TCRdb provides this immuneACCESS table in a form limited to in-frame rearrangements. Some clones are lacking; in checked studies, under half of them reflect an unresolved V gene, and why the rest are absent is not known. Across this sample there are 90,000 to 140,000 clones, with about 15% seen only once. The top ten clones comprise roughly 0.79% of the sample. The sample was PBMCs. All receptors come from a female donor in good health and CMV-seronegative.

V usage is TRBV10-2 and J usage is TRBJ2-3; D may be TRBD1 (6 bases). CDR3 size: 15 residues. The germline gives CDR1 WSHSY, CDR2 SAAADI. Trimming removed 7 bases from V and 3 bases from J, with 17 bases in between. The CDR3 region has the DNA TGCGCCAGCAACCCAGGGGTATATGGTACAGATACGCAGTATTTT. It codes for CASNPGVYGTDTQYF.

The chain carries TRBV6-1 and TRBJ1-2; TRBD1 is a possible D gene (6 bases). The CDR3 is 13 amino acids. V was shortened by 6 bases and J by 7 bases, with 15 bases between the two germline ends. The germline V gene encodes CDR1 MNHNS and CDR2 SASEGT. In DNA form, the CDR3 reads TGTGCCAGCAGCCCCACAGGGAGGGTTGGCTACACCTTC. Translated: CASSPTGRVGYTF.